These 12 T cell receptor beta chains were all obtained from the same sample, sequenced in a study of T cells in pancreatic ductal adenocarcinoma. The selected patients with pancreatic ductal adenocarcinoma had surgery but no neoadjuvant therapy. TCRdb's table, derived via immunoSEQ multiplex PCR, lists solely in-frame clones and lacks some. There are under 20,000 clones in the sample; roughly 86% occur only once, and 0.75% to 0.95% lies in the top ten. Sequencing was carried out using PBMCs. Every receptor here comes from a human donor with pancreatic ductal adenocarcinoma.

The rearrangement uses TRBV4-3 and TRBJ2-7; 8 nucleotides align to TRBD2. There are 15 residues in the CDR3. Germline-derived CDR1 and CDR2 are LGHNA and YSLEER. V trimming: 1 base; J trimming: 4 bases; junction bases outside the gene matches: 6. The CDR3 reads CASSQGAGDLYEQYF. For the CDR3, the DNA is TGCGCCAGCAGCCAAGGAGCGGGGGACCTTTACGAGCAGTACTTC.

J is TRBJ2-1 and V is TRBV5-1; no clear D gene. Per germline, CDR1 SGHRS and CDR2 YFSETQ. V lost 0 bases to trimming and J lost 6 bases, with 7 bases between them. CDR3 length: 13 residues. In nucleotides, the CDR3 is TGCGCCAGCAGCTTGGGACAAGGCAATGAGCAGTTCTTC. Protein sequence: CASSLGQGNEQFF.

The chain links TRBV18 to TRBJ1-1; possibly TRBD1 for D (5 bases). V was trimmed by 2 bases and J by 5 bases, leaving 15 bases between them. Germline-derived CDR1 and CDR2 are KGHSH and LQKENI. The CDR3 spans 15 residues. The CDR3 nucleotides are TGTGCCAGCTCACCAGAAATGATTCAGGGTACTGAAGCTTTCTTT. Protein sequence: CASSPEMIQGTEAFF.

The chain couples TRBV6-1 to TRBJ1-6; D uncertain. This CDR3 region has 15 residues. V was pared by 8 bases and J by 6 bases, with 17 bases between. Germline V gene lookup returns CDR1 MNHNS and CDR2 SASEGT. CDR3 protein: CASRRARQPNSPLHF. The CDR3 DNA reads as TGTGCCAGCCGGAGGGCCAGGCAACCTAATTCACCCCTCCACTTT.

This chain connects TRBV7-9 to TRBJ2-2; unclear D gene. The germline V and J ends were trimmed by 4 bases and 5 bases, with 11 bases remaining between them. Germline V gene data show CDR1 as SEHNR and CDR2 as FQNEAQ (reference sequence). The CDR3 totals 14 residues. In DNA, the CDR3 is TGTGCCAGCAGCTCCAACCTAGTGACCGGGGAGCTGTTTTTT. Amino acid sequence: CASSSNLVTGELFF.

V is TRBV27 and J is TRBJ1-2; no clear D. Deletions cut 2 bases from V and 1 base from J, with 8 bases between. Germline V gives CDR1 MNHEY, CDR2 SMNVEV (reference sequence). The CDR3 is 14 residues long. The CDR3 here is CASSLTVNNYGYTF. CDR3 sequence (DNA): TGTGCCAGCAGTTTAACAGTTAATAACTATGGCTACACCTTC.

This clone appeared a single time. The V gene is TRBV18, the J gene TRBJ1-1; D not resolved. The CDR3 spans 13 residues. V gave up 4 bases and J gave up 4 bases, with 10 bases separating them. Germline CDR1 and CDR2: KGHSH and LQKENI. The CDR3 nucleotides read TGTGCCAGCTCACGAGAGGGAGGCACTGAAGCTTTCTTT. Amino acids: CASSREGGTEAFF.

This chain joins TRBV28 and TRBJ2-3; 7 bases match TRBD1. Germline V gene data show CDR1 as MDHEN and CDR2 as SYDVKM. This CDR3 comprises 13 residues. The V gene end was trimmed by 4 bases and the J gene end by 6 bases; junction bases not matched to a gene: 4. The CDR3 loop is CASSSQGVDTQYF. In DNA, the CDR3 is TGTGCCAGCAGTTCTCAGGGGGTGGATACGCAGTATTTT.

The CDR3 loop is CASSSGRGYGANVLTF. In nucleotides, the CDR3 is TGTGCCAGCAGCTCCGGACGGGGGTATGGGGCCAACGTCCTGACTTTC. V gene TRBV7-2 combines with J gene TRBJ2-6; D possibly corresponds to TRBD2 (6 bases). The germline V gene encodes CDR1 SGHTA and CDR2 FQGNSA. V lost 4 bases, J lost 3 bases, and 13 bases lay in between. The CDR3 runs to 16 residues.

The rearrangement links TRBV4-1 to TRBJ2-2; TRBD1 is a possible D gene (5 bases). CDR1 MGHRA and CDR2 YSYEKL come from the germline V gene. Trimming took off 5 bases at V and 3 bases at J, with 13 bases between the two ends. The CDR3 spans 15 residues. The CDR3 DNA sequence: TGCGCCAGCAGCGCGCAGGGAATGGACACCGGGGAGCTGTTTTTT. Translated, it gives CASSAQGMDTGELFF.

The chain combines TRBV6-5 with TRBJ1-5; a weak D match, TRBD1 (5 bases). V was cut by 7 bases and J by 11 bases, with 21 bases left in between. The germline CDR1 and CDR2 sequences are MNHEY and SVGAGI. The length of the CDR3 is 14 residues. The CDR3 nucleotides are TGTGCCAGCATCGGGCCAGGGCTCTCTGGGGCCCAGCATTTT. Translation: CASIGPGLSGAQHF.

The gene calls are TRBV5-1 and TRBJ1-1; D remains unclear. The CDR3 sequence is 14 residues long. Germline CDR1 and CDR2: SGHRS and YFSETQ. The germline V and J ends were trimmed by 5 bases and 6 bases, with 17 bases remaining between them. This chain's CDR3 is CASRTEGGHAEAFF. The CDR3 DNA sequence: TGCGCCAGCAGAACCGAGGGAGGTCACGCTGAAGCTTTCTTT. Complete variable domain (other parts from reference TRBV5-1 and TRBJ1-1): KAGVTQTPRYLIKTRGQQVTLSCSPISGHRSVSWYQQTPGQGLQFLFEYFSETQRNKGNFPGRFSGRQFSNSRSEMNVSTLELGDSALYLCASRTEGGHAEAFFGQGTRLTVV.